This is a list of T cell receptor beta chains from one sample in a study of Ad26.COV2.S vaccination and SARS-CoV-2 variants. Clones were sequenced by immunoSEQ multiplex PCR, and TCRdb holds only the in-frame ones, with some missing. The table shows 400,000 to 500,000 clones, with roughly 88% occurring only once. The specimen was peripheral blood, collected in a trial of Ad26.COV2.S vaccine versus placebo. The receptors originated from a person aged 18-60 years who received the Ad26.COV2.S COVID-19 vaccine or a placebo. The CDR3 runs from the conserved cysteine through the conserved F or W. Fields, in order: J gene, D gene, V gene, clone size, CDR3 DNA, CDR3 protein. The D gene is left open where the match is weak. Clone size is stated in some rows and not others, as once, few, many or a class when expanded.

J gene: TRBJ1-1
D gene: -
V gene: TRBV6-2/TRBV6-3
clone size: -
CDR3 DNA: TGTGCCAGCAGCCTTCTGAACACTGAAGCTTTCTTT
CDR3 protein: CASSLLNTEAFF

J gene: TRBJ2-2
D gene: -
V gene: TRBV12-3/TRBV12-4
clone size: few
CDR3 DNA: TGTGCCAGCAGTTTGAGGGCCACCGGGGAGCTGTTTTTT
CDR3 protein: CASSLRATGELFF

J gene: TRBJ2-1
D gene: -
V gene: TRBV7-3
clone size: -
CDR3 DNA: TGTGCCAGCAGTCTATCGGGGCAGGGTGGGTTTAATGAGCAGTTCTTC
CDR3 protein: CASSLSGQGGFNEQFF

J gene: TRBJ2-6
D gene: -
V gene: TRBV6-5
clone size: -
CDR3 DNA: TGTGCCAGCAGCTCACAGTCCTCTGGGGCCAACGTCCTGACTTTC
CDR3 protein: CASSSQSSGANVLTF

J gene: TRBJ2-1
D gene: -
V gene: TRBV19
clone size: -
CDR3 DNA: TGTGCCAGTAGCGGACACAGTTACAATGAGCAGTTCTTC
CDR3 protein: CASSGHSYNEQFF

J gene: TRBJ2-1
D gene: TRBD2
V gene: TRBV12-3/TRBV12-4
clone size: -
CDR3 DNA: TGTGCCAGCAGTGGACTAGCGGGGGAGCAGTTCTTC
CDR3 protein: CASSGLAGEQFF

J gene: TRBJ2-6
D gene: -
V gene: TRBV6-6
clone size: -
CDR3 DNA: TGTGCCAGCAGGGGCCCTGGGGCCAACGTCCTGACTTTC
CDR3 protein: CASRGPGANVLTF

J gene: TRBJ2-3
D gene: TRBD1
V gene: TRBV10-3
clone size: -
CDR3 DNA: TGTGCCATCAGTGAGTCTGCAGGGGGCCATGCGAACACAGATACGCAGTATTTT
CDR3 protein: CAISESAGGHANTDTQYF

J gene: TRBJ1-4
D gene: -
V gene: TRBV12-3/TRBV12-4
clone size: -
CDR3 DNA: TGTGCCAGCAGTTTACAGCGCGGTGAAAAACTGTTTTTT
CDR3 protein: CASSLQRGEKLFF

J gene: TRBJ1-5
D gene: TRBD1
V gene: TRBV7-2
clone size: -
CDR3 DNA: TGTGCCAGCAGCGCACAGGGGAATAGCAATCAGCCCCAGCATTTT
CDR3 protein: CASSAQGNSNQPQHF

J gene: TRBJ2-3
D gene: TRBD2
V gene: TRBV30
clone size: -
CDR3 DNA: TGTGCCTGGAGTTCGCGGGGGTACGCCACAGATACGCAGTATTTT
CDR3 protein: CAWSSRGYATDTQYF

J gene: TRBJ2-5
D gene: -
V gene: TRBV7-9
clone size: -
CDR3 DNA: TGTGCCAGCAGCCAAGGGCAGGGTAGGGAGACCCAGTACTTC
CDR3 protein: CASSQGQGRETQYF

J gene: TRBJ2-2
D gene: -
V gene: TRBV15
clone size: -
CDR3 DNA: TGTGCCACCAGCAGAGTGGCAGGTCCCACCGGGGAGCTGTTTTTT
CDR3 protein: CATSRVAGPTGELFF

J gene: TRBJ2-4
D gene: -
V gene: TRBV7-2
clone size: -
CDR3 DNA: TGTGCCAGCAGCTTGGACCCGGGCGAAGGGATTCAGTACTTC
CDR3 protein: CASSLDPGEGIQYF

J gene: TRBJ2-7
D gene: TRBD1
V gene: TRBV19
clone size: -
CDR3 DNA: TGTGCCAGTAGTGATGACAGGGGGATGGACGAGCAGTACTTC
CDR3 protein: CASSDDRGMDEQYF

J gene: TRBJ2-7
D gene: TRBD2
V gene: TRBV18
clone size: -
CDR3 DNA: TGTGCCAGCTCACCACCGGAGCGGGGGGTATACGAGCAGTACTTC
CDR3 protein: CASSPPERGVYEQYF

J gene: TRBJ2-6
D gene: TRBD1
V gene: TRBV13
clone size: -
CDR3 DNA: TGTGCCAGCAGCGCGAGGGACAGGGCGATCTCTGGGGCCAACGTCCTGACTTTC
CDR3 protein: CASSARDRAISGANVLTF

J gene: TRBJ2-7
D gene: -
V gene: TRBV5-4
clone size: -
CDR3 DNA: TGTGCCAGCAGCTTGTTTGGGGGCTACGAGCAGTACTTC
CDR3 protein: CASSLFGGYEQYF

J gene: TRBJ2-7
D gene: -
V gene: TRBV19
clone size: -
CDR3 DNA: TGTGCCAGTAGCCAATCAGGGATTACCTACGAGCAGTACTTC
CDR3 protein: CASSQSGITYEQYF

J gene: TRBJ2-7
D gene: -
V gene: TRBV27
clone size: -
CDR3 DNA: TGTGCCAGCAGTATGCCATCAGCGAGGGGGGGACCCTACGAGCAGTACTTC
CDR3 protein: CASSMPSARGGPYEQYF

J gene: TRBJ2-7
D gene: -
V gene: TRBV29-1
clone size: once
CDR3 DNA: TGCAGCGTCACCGGGACCGCCTACGAGCAGTACTTC
CDR3 protein: CSVTGTAYEQYF

J gene: TRBJ2-7
D gene: -
V gene: TRBV28
clone size: -
CDR3 DNA: TGTGCCAGCAGTTTAAGTGGTTATACCTACGAGCAGTACTTC
CDR3 protein: CASSLSGYTYEQYF

J gene: TRBJ2-3
D gene: TRBD1
V gene: TRBV18
clone size: -
CDR3 DNA: TGTGCCAGCTCTCCCGGGACAGGGGGTGCGGATACGCAGTATTTT
CDR3 protein: CASSPGTGGADTQYF